These T cell receptor beta chains were read from a single sample in a study of Graves' ophthalmopathy and Graves' hyperthyroidism. TCRdb processed the multiplex PCR reads anew with MiXCR; each CDR3 protein has one entry. This table holds about 390,000 distinct CDR3 sequences, approximately 15% found once. Sequenced sample: peripheral blood. All receptors come from a woman in her late teens or twenties with stable Graves' hyperthyroidism. CDR3s include the opening cysteine and the closing phenylalanine or tryptophan. Fields, in order: V gene, J gene, clone size, CDR3 length, D gene, CDR3 protein, CDR3 DNA. The D gene is left open where the match is weak. Clone size is shown for a subset of rows, as once, few, many or a class of expanded clone.

TRBV7-2	TRBJ2-2	few	14	NA	CASGRGSGTGELFF	TGTGCCAGCGGCCGAGGTAGTGGTACCGGGGAGCTGTTTTTT
TRBV12-5	TRBJ2-7	many	14	NA	CASGLRDSFYEQYF	TGTGCTAGTGGTCTCCGGGACTCTTTCTACGAGCAGTACTTC
TRBV7-2	TRBJ1-5	many	15	NA	CASSWVIGPNQPQHF	TGTGCCAGCAGCTGGGTCATAGGACCCAATCAGCCCCAGCATTTT
TRBV11-3	TRBJ1-1	many	16	TRBD1	CASRLTGGPGYTEAFF	TGTGCCAGCAGACTTACAGGGGGACCCGGGTACACTGAAGCTTTCTTT
TRBV6-2/TRBV6-3	TRBJ1-6	few	16	TRBD1	CASTLTGEAGNSPLHF	TGTGCCAGCACCCTTACAGGGGAGGCAGGCAATTCACCCCTCCACTTT
TRBV10-1	TRBJ2-2	many	16	NA	CASSRGSGANTGELFF	TGCGCCAGCAGTCGGGGGTCTGGCGCGAACACCGGGGAGCTGTTTTTT
TRBV2	TRBJ2-5	many	16	TRBD2	CAIPGEAGAGRETQYF	TGTGCCATCCCCGGAGAAGCGGGGGCGGGTAGAGAGACCCAGTACTTC
TRBV6-4	TRBJ1-2	many	19	TRBD1	CASRPTRRGLVRVYYGYTF	TGTGCCAGCAGACCGACCCGAAGGGGGCTAGTAAGGGTATACTATGGCTACACCTTC
TRBV6-4	TRBJ2-2	many	12	NA	CASSDRLGELFF	TGTGCCAGCAGTGACAGACTCGGGGAGCTGTTTTTT
TRBV12-3/TRBV12-4	TRBJ1-1	NA	9	NA	CASSLGAFF	TGTGCCAGCAGTTTAGGCGCTTTCTTT
TRBV20-1	TRBJ1-1	many	11	NA	CSGAGNTEAFF	TGCAGTGGGGCCGGGAACACTGAAGCTTTCTTT
TRBV29-1	TRBJ1-1	many	13	TRBD1	CSVRQGMNTEAFF	TGCAGCGTACGACAGGGGATGAACACTGAAGCTTTCTTT
TRBV30	TRBJ1-2	NA	15	TRBD1	CAWSVPPTGVRGYTF	TGTGCCTGGAGTGTACCCCCGACAGGGGTGCGTGGCTACACCTTC
TRBV11-2	TRBJ2-5	few	15	NA	CASSLAQDSQETQYF	TGTGCCAGCAGCTTAGCCCAGGACAGTCAAGAGACCCAGTACTTC
TRBV10-3	TRBJ1-6	many	16	TRBD1	CAISPETGLVDSPLHF	TGTGCCATCAGTCCCGAGACAGGGTTGGTGGATTCACCCCTCCACTTT
TRBV27	TRBJ1-5	many	14	NA	CASQKRQLDLPQHF	TGTGCCAGCCAGAAGCGACAGTTGGATCTGCCCCAGCATTTT
TRBV27	TRBJ1-1	many	16	NA	CASSFSRWGLNTEAFF	TGTGCCAGCAGTTTTTCCCGGTGGGGCCTGAACACTGAAGCTTTCTTT
TRBV27	TRBJ1-1	many	13	NA	CASSQEGGRRAFF	TGTGCCAGCAGTCAGGAGGGGGGGAGAAGAGCTTTCTTT
TRBV29-1	TRBJ2-7	NA	14	TRBD1	CSVDSGTGTYEQYF	TGCAGCGTTGATTCCGGGACAGGGACCTACGAGCAGTACTTC
TRBV6-5	TRBJ1-1	many	13	NA	CASSLQGTTEAFF	TGTGCCAGCAGCCTCCAGGGGACCACTGAAGCTTTCTTT
TRBV5-5	TRBJ2-7	NA	14	NA	CASSLVINSYEQYF	TGTGCCAGCAGCTTGGTAATCAACTCCTACGAGCAGTACTTC
TRBV6-1	TRBJ2-5	NA	13	TRBD1	CASTGTGKETQYF	TGTGCCAGCACCGGGACAGGGAAAGAGACCCAGTACTTC
TRBV12-3/TRBV12-4	TRBJ2-7	many	11	NA	CASNLLNEQYF	TGTGCCAGCAATTTGCTGAACGAGCAGTACTTC
TRBV19	TRBJ1-5	NA	13	NA	CATRNPSNQPQHF	TGTGCCACCCGGAACCCTAGCAATCAGCCCCAGCATTTT
TRBV27	TRBJ2-7	many	14	TRBD1	CASSLGTGPYEQYF	TGTGCCAGCAGTTTGGGGACAGGGCCGTACGAGCAGTACTTC
TRBV11-2	TRBJ2-2	many	17	TRBD2	CASSSPRSGGSPGELFF	TGTGCCAGCAGCTCACCTCGAAGCGGGGGTTCCCCCGGGGAGCTGTTTTTT
TRBV6-1	TRBJ2-7	many	15	TRBD1	CASSQNRDRGFEQYF	TGTGCCAGCAGCCAAAACCGGGACAGGGGATTCGAGCAGTACTTC
TRBV5-6	TRBJ1-2	many	15	NA	CASSLGTRRPYGYTF	TGTGCCAGCAGCTTGGGGACACGGAGACCCTATGGCTACACCTTC
TRBV25-1	TRBJ1-2	few	11	TRBD1	CASWDRAGYTF	TGTGCCAGCTGGGACAGGGCTGGCTACACCTTC
TRBV13	TRBJ2-2	many	15	NA	CASSHRQSVAVELFF	TGTGCCAGCAGTCACCGACAATCCGTTGCCGTGGAGCTGTTTTTT
TRBV6-5	TRBJ1-5	many	16	TRBD1	CASSRLTGTGDQPQHF	TGTGCCAGCAGTCGCCTGACCGGGACAGGGGATCAGCCCCAGCATTTT
TRBV27	TRBJ2-1	NA	18	TRBD1	CASSLIGAGTGLYNEQFF	TGTGCCAGCAGTTTAATTGGCGCCGGGACAGGGTTATACAATGAGCAGTTCTTC
TRBV6-1	TRBJ1-1	NA	17	NA	CASSEPPGASMNTEAFF	TGTGCCAGCAGTGAACCCCCCGGGGCCTCCATGAACACTGAAGCTTTCTTT
TRBV20-1	TRBJ1-2	many	14	NA	CSAREGGRSYGYTF	TGCAGTGCTAGAGAGGGAGGCAGATCCTATGGCTACACCTTC
TRBV12-3/TRBV12-4	TRBJ1-2	many	12	NA	CASSSRQNGYTF	TGTGCCAGCAGTTCCCGACAGAACGGCTACACCTTC
TRBV28	TRBJ1-6	NA	15	NA	CASTLSGGENSPLHF	TGTGCCAGCACCCTCAGTGGGGGTGAAAATTCACCCCTCCACTTT